A selection of T cell receptor beta chains follows, all from one sample in a study of OX40 agonist ivuxolimab in advanced cancers. Assay: immunoSEQ multiplex PCR; the TCRdb copy retains only in-frame clones and omits some. The sample carries roughly 70,000 clones, about 84% recorded once. The specimen was CD4+ or CD8+ T cells sorted from blood, collected in a trial of the OX40 agonist ivuxolimab. These receptors originate from an adult with an advanced solid tumor such as melanoma, head and neck, liver or kidney cancer. Both conserved end residues are trimmed from each CDR3.

TRBV15 | ATRAGASTDTQY
TRBV27 | ASSSAGGSVGELF
TRBV5-1 | ASSLRGANTEAF
TRBV11-2 | ASSLWLAGGGSYNEQF
TRBV25-1 | ASSETGLHRHQPQH
TRBV2 | ASSDVVWGNQPQH
TRBV6-5 | ASTNGNTIY
TRBV25-1 | ASSFLAGGLTGELF
TRBV5-5 | ASSQIGTSASTDTQY
TRBV5-4 | ASSLDGTIDTRYGYT
TRBV7-2 | ASRGQGNTGELF
TRBV4-1 | ASSLGLADYLDTQY
TRBV10-3 | AISETTLAPGKTFSHNEQF
TRBV5-6 | ASSLGPGLGTEAF
TRBV5-1 | ASAGSGGGYT
TRBV2 | ASSGDPADYNQPQH
TRBV30 | AWSDTGNTIY
TRBV7-6 | ASSLGRRDGYT
TRBV5-5 | ASSLEGGANTEAF
TRBV7-9 | ASSRQGHDDGYT
TRBV5-6 | ASSPRQNYEQY
TRBV4-1 | ASSQTQPLGGEKLF
TRBV6-1 | ASSESGGGGRTEAF
TRBV5-6 | ASSAGGYNEQF
TRBV6-5 | ASSSGERNGYT
TRBV6-5 | ASSQVGSSNQPQH
TRBV19 | ASSIVWPADTQY
TRBV19 | ASRPGQGAAYEQY
TRBV30 | AWSIRGDTEAF
TRBV6-1 | ASSLTGFTEAF
TRBV10-3 | AIRPEAPGNTIY
TRBV19 | ASSRGLGAKNIQY